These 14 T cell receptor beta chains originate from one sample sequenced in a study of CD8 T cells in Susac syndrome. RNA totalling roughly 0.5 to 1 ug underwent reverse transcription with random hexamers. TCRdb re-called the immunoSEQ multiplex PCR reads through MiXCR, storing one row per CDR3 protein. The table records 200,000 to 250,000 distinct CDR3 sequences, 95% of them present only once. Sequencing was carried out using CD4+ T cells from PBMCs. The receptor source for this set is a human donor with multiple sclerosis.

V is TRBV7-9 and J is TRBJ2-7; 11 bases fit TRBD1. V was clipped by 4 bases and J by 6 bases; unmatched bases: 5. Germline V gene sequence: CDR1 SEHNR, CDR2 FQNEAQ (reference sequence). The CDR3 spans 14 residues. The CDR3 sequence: CASSSDRGLGEQYF. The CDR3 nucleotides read TGTGCCAGCAGCTCGGACAGGGGGCTCGGCGAGCAGTACTTC.

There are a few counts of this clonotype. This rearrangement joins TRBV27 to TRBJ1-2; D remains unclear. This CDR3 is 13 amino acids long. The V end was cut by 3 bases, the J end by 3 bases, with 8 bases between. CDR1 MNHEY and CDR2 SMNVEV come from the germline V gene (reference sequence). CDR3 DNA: TGTGCCAGCAGTTTGGCCCTCGACTATGGCTACACCTTC. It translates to CASSLALDYGYTF.

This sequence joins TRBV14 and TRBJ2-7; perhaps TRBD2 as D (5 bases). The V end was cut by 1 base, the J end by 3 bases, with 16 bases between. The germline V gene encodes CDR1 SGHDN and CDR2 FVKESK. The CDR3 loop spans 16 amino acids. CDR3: CASSQVYWGAHYEQYF. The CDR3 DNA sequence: TGTGCCAGCAGCCAAGTATACTGGGGAGCGCACTACGAGCAGTACTTC. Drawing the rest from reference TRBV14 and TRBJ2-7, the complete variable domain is EAGVTQFPSHSVIEKGQTVTLRCDPISGHDNLYWYRRVMGKEIKFLLHFVKESKQDESGMPNNRFLAERTGGTYSTLKVQPAELEDSGVYFCASSQVYWGAHYEQYFGPGTRLTVT.

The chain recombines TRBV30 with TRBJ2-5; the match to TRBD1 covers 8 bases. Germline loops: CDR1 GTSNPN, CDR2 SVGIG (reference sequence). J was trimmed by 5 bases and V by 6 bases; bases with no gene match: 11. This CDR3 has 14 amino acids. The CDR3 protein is CACYRQGIRETQYF. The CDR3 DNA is TGTGCCTGCTATCGACAGGGGATAAGGGAGACCCAGTACTTC.

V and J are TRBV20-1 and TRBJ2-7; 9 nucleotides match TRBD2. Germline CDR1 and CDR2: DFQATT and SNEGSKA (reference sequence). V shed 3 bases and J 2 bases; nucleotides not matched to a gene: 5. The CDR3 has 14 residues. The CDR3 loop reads CSARKASGAYEQYF. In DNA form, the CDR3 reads TGCAGTGCTAGGAAGGCTAGCGGGGCCTACGAGCAGTACTTC.

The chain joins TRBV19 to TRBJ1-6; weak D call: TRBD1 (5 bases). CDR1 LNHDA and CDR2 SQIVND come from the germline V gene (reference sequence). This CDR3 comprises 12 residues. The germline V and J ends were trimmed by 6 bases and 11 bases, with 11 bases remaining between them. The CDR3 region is CASRDSGPPLHF. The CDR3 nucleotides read TGTGCCAGTAGAGACAGCGGACCACCCCTCCACTTT.

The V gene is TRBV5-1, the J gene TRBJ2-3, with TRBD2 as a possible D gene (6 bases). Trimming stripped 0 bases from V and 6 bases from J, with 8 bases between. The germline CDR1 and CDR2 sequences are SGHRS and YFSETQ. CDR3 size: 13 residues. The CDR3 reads CASSLDGGDTQYF. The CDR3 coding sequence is TGCGCCAGCAGCTTGGACGGAGGGGATACGCAGTATTTT.

CDR3 sequence: CSASPRASYEQYF. In DNA, the CDR3 is TGCAGTGCTAGCCCTCGGGCGTCCTACGAGCAGTACTTC. The V call is TRBV20-1, the J call TRBJ2-7, with D uncertain. The CDR3 covers 13 residues. The V and J ends lost 3 bases and 1 base respectively, with 10 bases between them. Germline CDR1 is DFQATT and CDR2 is SNEGSKA (reference sequence).

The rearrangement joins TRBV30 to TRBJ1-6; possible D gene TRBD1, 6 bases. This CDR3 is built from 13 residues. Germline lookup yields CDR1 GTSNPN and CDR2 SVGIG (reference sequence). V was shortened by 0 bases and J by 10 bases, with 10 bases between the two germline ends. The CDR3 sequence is CAWSVQGGSPLHF. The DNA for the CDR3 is TGTGCCTGGAGTGTACAGGGAGGGTCACCCCTCCACTTT.

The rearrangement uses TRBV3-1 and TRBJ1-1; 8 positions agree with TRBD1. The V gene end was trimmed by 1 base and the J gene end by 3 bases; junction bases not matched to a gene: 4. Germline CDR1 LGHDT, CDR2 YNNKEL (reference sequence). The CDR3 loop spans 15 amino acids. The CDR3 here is CASSQGQGTYTEAFF. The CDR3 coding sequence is TGTGCCAGCAGCCAAGGACAGGGGACGTACACTGAAGCTTTCTTT.

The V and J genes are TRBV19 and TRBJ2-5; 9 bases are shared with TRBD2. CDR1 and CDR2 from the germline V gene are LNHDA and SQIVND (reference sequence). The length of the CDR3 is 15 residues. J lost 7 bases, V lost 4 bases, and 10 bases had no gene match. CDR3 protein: CASSTPGLASGTQYF. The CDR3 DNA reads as TGTGCCAGTAGTACACCGGGACTAGCATCCGGGACCCAGTACTTC.

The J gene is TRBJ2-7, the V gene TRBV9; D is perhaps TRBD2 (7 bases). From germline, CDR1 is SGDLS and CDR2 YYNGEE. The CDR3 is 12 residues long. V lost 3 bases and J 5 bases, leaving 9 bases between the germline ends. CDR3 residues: CASSAGGNEQYF. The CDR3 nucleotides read TGTGCCAGCAGCGCGGGGGGCAACGAGCAGTACTTC.

The CDR3 spells CASSQEQAAQPQHF. CDR3 DNA sequence: TGTGCCAGCAGCCAAGAACAGGCCGCTCAGCCCCAGCATTTT. V usage is TRBV3-1 and J usage is TRBJ1-5, with D possibly being TRBD1 (5 bases). The CDR3 loop spans 14 amino acids. The ends were cut back, 0 bases at V and 6 bases at J, with 9 bases in the middle. Looked up from germline, CDR1 is LGHDT and CDR2 is YNNKEL (reference sequence).

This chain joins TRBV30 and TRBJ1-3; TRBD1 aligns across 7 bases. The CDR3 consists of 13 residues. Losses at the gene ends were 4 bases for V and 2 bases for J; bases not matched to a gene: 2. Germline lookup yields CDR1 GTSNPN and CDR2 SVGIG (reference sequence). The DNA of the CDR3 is TGTGCCTGGACGAGGGGGCCTGGAAACACCATATATTTT. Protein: CAWTRGPGNTIYF.